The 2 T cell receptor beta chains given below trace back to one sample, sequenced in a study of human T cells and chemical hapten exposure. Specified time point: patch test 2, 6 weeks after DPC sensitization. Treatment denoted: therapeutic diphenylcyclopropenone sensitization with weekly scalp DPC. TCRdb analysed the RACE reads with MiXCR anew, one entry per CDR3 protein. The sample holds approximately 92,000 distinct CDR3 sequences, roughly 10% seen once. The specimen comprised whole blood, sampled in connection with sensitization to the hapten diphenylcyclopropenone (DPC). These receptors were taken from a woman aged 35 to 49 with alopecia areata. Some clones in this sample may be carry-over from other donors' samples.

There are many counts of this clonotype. DNA of the CDR3: TGTGCCAGCAGTTATACAGGGTTATTATACTATGGCTACACCTTC. It is translated as CASSYTGLLYYGYTF. V is TRBV6-5 and J is TRBJ1-2; TRBD1 might be the D (6 bases). Germline assignment: CDR1 MNHEY and CDR2 SVGAGI. Trimming removed 3 bases at V and 3 bases at J, with 14 bases between. The CDR3 runs to 15 residues.

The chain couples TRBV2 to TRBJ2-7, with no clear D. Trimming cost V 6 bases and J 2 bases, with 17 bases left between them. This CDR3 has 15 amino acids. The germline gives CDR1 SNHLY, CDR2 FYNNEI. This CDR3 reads CASRGPGLAAYEQYF. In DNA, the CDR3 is TGTGCCAGCAGGGGCCCCGGCCTCGCCGCCTACGAGCAGTACTTC.